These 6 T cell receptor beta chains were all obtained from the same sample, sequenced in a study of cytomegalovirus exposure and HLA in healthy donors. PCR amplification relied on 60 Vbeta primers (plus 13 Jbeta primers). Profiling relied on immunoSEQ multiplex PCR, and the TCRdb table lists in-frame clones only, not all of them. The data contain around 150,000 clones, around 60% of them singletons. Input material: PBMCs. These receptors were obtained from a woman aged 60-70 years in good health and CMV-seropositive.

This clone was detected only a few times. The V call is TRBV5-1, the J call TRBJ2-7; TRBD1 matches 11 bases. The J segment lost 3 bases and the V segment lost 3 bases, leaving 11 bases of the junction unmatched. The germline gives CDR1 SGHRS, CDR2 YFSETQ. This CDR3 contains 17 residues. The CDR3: CASSSATGTGGFYEQYF. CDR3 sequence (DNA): TGCGCCAGCAGCTCAGCCACCGGGACAGGGGGTTTCTACGAGCAGTACTTC. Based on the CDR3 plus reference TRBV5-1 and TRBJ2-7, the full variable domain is KAGVTQTPRYLIKTRGQQVTLSCSPISGHRSVSWYQQTPGQGLQFLFEYFSETQRNKGNFPGRFSGRQFSNSRSEMNVSTLELGDSALYLCASSSATGTGGFYEQYFGPGTRLTVT.

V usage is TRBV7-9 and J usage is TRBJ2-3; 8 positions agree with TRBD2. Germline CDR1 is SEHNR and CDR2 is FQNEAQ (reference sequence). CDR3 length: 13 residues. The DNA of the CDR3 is TGTGTCGGGGGGGGAACGGGCACAGATACGCAGTATTTT. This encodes CVGGGTGTDTQYF. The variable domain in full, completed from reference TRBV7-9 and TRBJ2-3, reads DTGVSQNPRHKITKRGQNVTFRCDPISEHNRLYWYRQTLGQGPEFLTYFQNEAQLEKSRLLSDRFSAERPKGSFSTLEIQRTEQGDSAMYLCVGGGTGTDTQYFGPGTRLTVL.

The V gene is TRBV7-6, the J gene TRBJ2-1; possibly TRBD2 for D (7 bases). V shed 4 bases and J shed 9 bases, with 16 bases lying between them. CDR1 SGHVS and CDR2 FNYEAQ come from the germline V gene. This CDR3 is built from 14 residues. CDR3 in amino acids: CASSSLPGEGEQFF. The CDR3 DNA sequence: TGTGCCAGCAGCTCATTGCCAGGGGAGGGTGAGCAGTTCTTC.

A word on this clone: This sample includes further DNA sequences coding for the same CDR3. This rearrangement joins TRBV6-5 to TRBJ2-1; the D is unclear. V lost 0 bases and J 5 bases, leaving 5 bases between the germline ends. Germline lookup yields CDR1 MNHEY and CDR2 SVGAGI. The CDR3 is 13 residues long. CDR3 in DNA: TGTGCCAGCAGTTACTCACCAGACAATGAGCAGTTCTTC. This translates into CASSYSPDNEQFF.

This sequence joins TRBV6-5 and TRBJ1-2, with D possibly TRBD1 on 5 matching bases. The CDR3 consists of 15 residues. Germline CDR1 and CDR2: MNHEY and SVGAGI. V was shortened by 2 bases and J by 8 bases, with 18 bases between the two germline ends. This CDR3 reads CASSYEGEGIGGYTF. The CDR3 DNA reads TGTGCCAGCAGTTACGAAGGGGAAGGGATTGGGGGCTACACCTTC.

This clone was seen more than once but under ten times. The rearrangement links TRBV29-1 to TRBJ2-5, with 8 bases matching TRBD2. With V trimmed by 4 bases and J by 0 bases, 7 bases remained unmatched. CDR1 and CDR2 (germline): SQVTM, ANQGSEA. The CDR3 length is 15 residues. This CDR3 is CSVGASSGYQETQYF. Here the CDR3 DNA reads TGCAGCGTTGGTGCGTCTAGCGGGTACCAAGAGACCCAGTACTTC. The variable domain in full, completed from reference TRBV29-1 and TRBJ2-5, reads SAVISQKPSRDICQRGTSLTIQCQVDSQVTMMFWYRQQPGQSLTLIATANQGSEATYESGFVIDKFPISRPNLTFSTLTVSNMSPEDSSIYLCSVGASSGYQETQYFGPGTRLLVL.